The 30 T cell receptor beta chains below come from one sample, sequenced in a study of blood T cell repertoires in COVID-19. Measured with immunoSEQ multiplex PCR; TCRdb has only the in-frame clones, and not every one. The data show 49,000 or so clones, with around 86% seen just once and 6% to 7% held by the top ten. Material for sequencing was peripheral blood. The receptors derive from a man in his forties or fifties with active COVID-19.

The chain recombines TRBV24-1 with TRBJ2-1; the match to TRBD1 covers 9 bases. Germline-derived CDR1 and CDR2 are KGHDR and SFDVKD. The CDR3 runs to 15 residues. V dropped 7 bases and J dropped 1; count of bases not matched to a gene: 4. The CDR3 DNA reads as TGTGCCACCAGCACCGGGACAGGGTCCTACAATGAGCAGTTCTTC. The encoded protein is CATSTGTGSYNEQFF.

The V call is TRBV5-6, the J call TRBJ2-1; 7 positions match TRBD2. From germline, CDR1 is SGHDT and CDR2 YYEEEE. There are 16 residues in the CDR3. The V gene end was trimmed by 0 bases and the J gene end by 4 bases; junction bases not matched to a gene: 7. For the CDR3, the DNA is TGTGCCAGCAGCTTGGACGCGGGAGAGCCTTACAATGAGCAGTTCTTC. Translating it yields CASSLDAGEPYNEQFF. The full variable domain, with the rest looked up from reference TRBV5-6 and TRBJ2-1, is DAGVTQSPTHLIKTRGQQVTLRCSPKSGHDTVSWYQQALGQGPQFIFQYYEEEERQRGNFPDRFSGHQFPNYSSELNVNALLLGDSALYLCASSLDAGEPYNEQFFGPGTRLTVL.

The V and J genes are TRBV27 and TRBJ2-7; D may be TRBD2 (6 bases). The V gene lost 3 bases and the J gene lost 4 bases, with 13 bases spanning the gap. Germline V gene lookup returns CDR1 MNHEY and CDR2 SMNVEV (reference sequence). The CDR3 has 14 amino acids. CDR3 protein: CASSFSGAGYEQYF. DNA of the CDR3: TGTGCCAGCAGTTTCTCCGGGGCGGGATACGAGCAGTACTTC.

The chain employs TRBV9 and TRBJ1-4; possibly TRBD1 for D (5 bases). This CDR3 has 16 amino acids. From germline, CDR1 is SGDLS and CDR2 YYNGEE. V was clipped by 0 bases and J by 3 bases, with 12 bases between them. The CDR3 loop is CASSVGGVGANEKLFF. CDR3 nucleotide sequence: TGTGCCAGCAGCGTAGGAGGTGTAGGGGCTAATGAAAAACTGTTTTTT.

This chain joins TRBV14 and TRBJ2-1; 8 nucleotides align to TRBD2. With V trimmed by 0 bases and J by 9 bases, 10 bases remained unmatched. Germline V gene lookup returns CDR1 SGHDN and CDR2 FVKESK. The CDR3 runs 16 residues. The CDR3 DNA reads TGTGCCAGCAGCCAAGATCAACGACTAGCGACCGGTGAGCAGTTCTTC. Its protein is CASSQDQRLATGEQFF.

The rearrangement uses TRBV21-1 and TRBJ2-7; no DNA check was done on the table's D call, TRBD2. TRBV21-1 is a known pseudogene. This CDR3 region has 15 residues. CDR3 nucleotide sequence: TGTGCCAGCAGAAAGAGTGCGGGGTCAGGCGGAGAGCAGTACTTC. This sequence encodes CASRKSAGSGGEQYF.

The chain recombines TRBV6-4 with TRBJ2-2; 9 bases map to TRBD1. This CDR3 spans 14 amino acids. V shed 6 bases, J shed 3 bases, and the junction held 2 bases outside the gene matches. Germline V lookup: CDR1 MRHNA, CDR2 SNTAGT. CDR3 region: CASRRQGDTGELFF. The DNA for the CDR3 is TGTGCCAGCAGAAGACAGGGGGACACCGGGGAGCTGTTTTTT.

V usage is TRBV12-3 or TRBV12-4 and J usage is TRBJ1-2, with 7 bases identical to TRBD1. CDR3 length: 13 amino acids. J gave up 5 bases and V 4 bases, and 4 bases lay outside the gene matches. CDR3: CASSSQGPYGYTF. The CDR3 bases are TGTGCCAGCAGTTCACAGGGGCCTTATGGCTACACCTTC.

Here the CDR3 reads CASSLDSGGYTGELFF. Here the CDR3 DNA reads TGTGCCAGCAGCTTAGATAGCGGGGGGTACACCGGGGAGCTGTTTTTT. The chain joins TRBV7-2 to TRBJ2-2, with 10 positions matching TRBD2. Looked up from germline, CDR1 is SGHTA and CDR2 is FQGNSA. The CDR3 sequence is 16 residues long. The V segment lost 1 base and the J segment 3 bases; nucleotides outside the gene matches: 2.

The chain carries TRBV19 and TRBJ2-5, with no clear D. Germline V gene data show CDR1 as LNHDA and CDR2 as SQIVND (reference sequence). This CDR3 comprises 15 residues. Trimming left V 5 bases short and J 4 bases short, with 17 bases between. CDR3 sequence reads: CASSVTNRGRETQYF. The DNA of the CDR3 is TGTGCCAGTAGTGTAACAAACCGAGGTAGAGAGACCCAGTACTTC.

The chain couples TRBV10-1 to TRBJ1-2; TRBD1 might be the D (5 bases). CDR3 length: 13 residues. Per the germline V gene, CDR1 is WNHNN and CDR2 is SYGVQD (reference sequence). V was trimmed by 6 bases and J by 2 bases, leaving 10 bases between them. CDR3 DNA sequence: TGCGCCAGCAGCAGGGACTTGAACTATGGCTACACCTTC. This encodes CASSRDLNYGYTF.

This rearrangement joins TRBV7-2 to TRBJ2-1; 7 bases are a match to TRBD2. The V segment lost 4 bases and the J segment 6 bases; nucleotides outside the gene matches: 6. There are 14 residues in the CDR3. Germline loops: CDR1 SGHTA, CDR2 FQGNSA. The CDR3 reads CASSSKLATNEQFF. The CDR3 DNA sequence: TGTGCCAGCAGCTCTAAACTAGCGACCAATGAGCAGTTCTTC.

The V and J genes are TRBV30 and TRBJ2-5, with D possibly being TRBD2 (6 bases). CDR1 GTSNPN and CDR2 SVGIG come from the germline V gene (reference sequence). CDR3 size: 13 residues. V was clipped by 1 base and J by 4 bases, with 10 bases between them. The CDR3: CAWSDGRGETQYF. DNA of the CDR3: TGTGCCTGGAGTGACGGGAGAGGAGAGACCCAGTACTTC.

The J gene is TRBJ2-1, the V gene TRBV10-3; D is possibly TRBD2 (5 bases). This CDR3 is built from 13 residues. Germline V gene sequence: CDR1 ENHRY, CDR2 SYGVKD. Trimming left V 7 bases short and J 4 bases short, with 11 bases between. DNA of the CDR3: TGTGCCATCATGGGAGTGGATTACAATGAGCAGTTCTTC. Translation gives CAIMGVDYNEQFF.

This chain joins TRBV11-2 and TRBJ2-3; 11 nucleotides agree with TRBD2. The CDR3 is 15 residues long. The V gene's germline CDR1 is SGHAT and CDR2 FQNNGV. V lost 5 bases, J lost 5 bases, and 6 bases stayed unmatched. The CDR3 is CASSRSGGVIDTQYF. The CDR3 nucleotides are TGTGCCAGCAGCCGTAGCGGGGGGGTGATAGATACGCAGTATTTT.

This clone was seen once. This chain uses TRBV9 with TRBJ1-1; 8 nucleotides agree with TRBD1. The CDR3 has 15 amino acids. Per the germline V gene, CDR1 is SGDLS and CDR2 is YYNGEE. V shed 1 base and J 3 bases; nucleotides not matched to a gene: 5. The CDR3 loop is CASSVPDREDTEAFF. CDR3 nucleotides: TGTGCCAGCAGCGTACCGGACAGGGAAGACACTGAAGCTTTCTTT.

The chain recombines TRBV7-9 with TRBJ1-6; D is ambiguous. The CDR3 is 12 residues long. Trimming left V 3 bases short and J 7 bases short, with 4 bases between. CDR1 and CDR2 (germline): SEHNR, FQNEAQ (reference sequence). In DNA, the CDR3 is TGTGCCAGCAGCTTTCCGAATTCACCCCTCCACTTT. Its translation is CASSFPNSPLHF.

The rearrangement joins TRBV10-3 to TRBJ2-3, with TRBD2 matching 12 bases. Trimming took 6 bases from V and 5 from J; bases not matched to a gene: 9. The CDR3 sequence is 16 residues long. Germline V lookup: CDR1 ENHRY, CDR2 SYGVKD. DNA of the CDR3: TGTGCCATCAGGAAATCTAGCGGGGGGGTGGAAGATACGCAGTATTTT. Translating it yields CAIRKSSGGVEDTQYF.

The genes are TRBV7-8 and TRBJ1-5, with a weak D call TRBD1 (6 bases). Germline V gene data show CDR1 as SGHVS and CDR2 as FQNEAQ. The length of the CDR3 is 13 residues. The germline V and J ends were trimmed by 7 bases and 5 bases, with 12 bases remaining between them. The CDR3 coding sequence is TGTGCCAGCACTAATTCAGGGGATCAGCCCCAGCATTTT. It translates to CASTNSGDQPQHF.

The chain combines TRBV6-6 with TRBJ1-5, with D perhaps matching TRBD1 (5 bases). The CDR3 has 18 residues. V lost 6 bases and J 11 bases, leaving 32 bases between the germline ends. Germline-derived CDR1 and CDR2 are MNHNY and SVGAGI (reference sequence). CDR3: CASSRFAGGTTGSKSQHF. CDR3 DNA: TGTGCCAGCAGCCGATTTGCGGGAGGGACTACGGGGAGCAAGTCCCAGCATTTT.

In this sample, this clone turned up once. CDR3 sequence: CASSLDRGLSNSPLHF. In DNA, the CDR3 is TGTGCCAGCTCACTGGACAGAGGTCTGAGTAATTCACCCCTCCACTTT. The rearrangement joins TRBV18 to TRBJ1-6; perhaps TRBD1 as D (6 bases). Germline CDR1 reads KGHSH; CDR2 reads LQKENI. V was trimmed by 4 bases and J by 6 bases, leaving 16 bases between them. This CDR3 contains 16 residues. The variable domain in full, with the rest retrieved from reference TRBV18 and TRBJ1-6, is NAGVMQNPRHLVRRRGQEARLRCSPMKGHSHVYWYRQLPEEGLKFMVYLQKENIIDESGMPKERFSAEFPKEGPSILRIQQVVRGDSAAYFCASSLDRGLSNSPLHFGNGTRLTVT.

As to this clone: One end of the junction fails to match germline, which may point to a read error. The rearrangement links TRBV3-1 (or the pseudogene TRBV3-2) to TRBJ2-7; 9 nucleotides align to TRBD1. There are 14 residues in the CDR3. CDR1 LGHDT and CDR2 YNNKEL come from the germline V gene (reference sequence). The CDR3 DNA is TGTGCCAGCAGCCAAGGGGACAGGGAAAGTCTTGTGGCATTC. This translates into CASSQGDRESLVAF.

The chain employs TRBV10-3 and TRBJ1-1; 8 positions match TRBD1. Germline CDR1 is ENHRY and CDR2 is SYGVKD. The trim removed 3 bases at V and 7 bases at J, leaving 4 bases unmatched. The CDR3 is made up of 13 amino acids. CDR3 sequence: CAISERGQDEAFF. CDR3 sequence (DNA): TGTGCCATCAGTGAACGGGGACAGGATGAAGCTTTCTTT.

The CDR3 nucleotides are TGTGCCATCAGTGAGACGGCAGATACGCAGTATTTT. Protein product: CAISETADTQYF. The J gene is TRBJ2-3, the V gene TRBV10-3; no definite D call. CDR1 is ENHRY, CDR2 SYGVKD, per germline. The length of the CDR3 is 12 residues. Trimming stripped 2 bases from V and 4 bases from J, with 4 bases between.

The CDR3 bases are TGTGCCAGCAGCTTAACCAGGGGGGATTATGGCTACACCTTC. This sequence encodes CASSLTRGDYGYTF. The V gene is TRBV7-9, the J gene TRBJ1-2; 7 nucleotides agree with TRBD1. The CDR3 runs to 14 residues. The ends lost 2 bases at V and 5 bases at J; junction bases unmatched: 5. Germline-derived CDR1 and CDR2 are SEHNR and FQNEAQ (reference sequence).

In its sample, this clone is medium-sized. Written as DNA, the CDR3 is TGTGCCAGCAGCGCGACCGGGACAGGGGCTTATGAAAAACTGTTTTTT. Translated: CASSATGTGAYEKLFF. The chain recombines TRBV9 with TRBJ1-4, with 10 nucleotides matching TRBD1. The CDR3 loop spans 16 amino acids. CDR1 and CDR2 (germline): SGDLS, YYNGEE. V dropped 3 bases and J dropped 6; count of bases not matched to a gene: 8.

V and J are TRBV12-5 and TRBJ2-1, with 13 bases identical to TRBD2. CDR1 LGHNT and CDR2 FRNRAP come from the germline V gene. The CDR3 totals 14 residues. Trimming cost V 6 bases and J 8 bases; bases outside gene matches: 4. This CDR3 is CASGTSGGAHEQFF. The CDR3 nucleotides read TGTGCTAGTGGAACTAGCGGGGGGGCCCATGAGCAGTTCTTC.

The V and J genes are TRBV7-9 and TRBJ2-7, with 8 bases lining up with TRBD2. This CDR3 spans 13 amino acids. The V segment lost 5 bases and the J segment 4 bases; nucleotides outside the gene matches: 4. Germline lookup yields CDR1 SEHNR and CDR2 FQNEAQ (reference sequence). The CDR3 is CASSQTSVYEQYF. CDR3 nucleotide sequence: TGTGCCAGCAGCCAGACTAGCGTTTACGAGCAGTACTTC.

In DNA, the CDR3 is TGTGCCAGCAGCCAGGATAGGGGGACGCAGTATTTT. It encodes CASSQDRGTQYF. The chain recombines TRBV3-1 (or the pseudogene TRBV3-2) with TRBJ2-3, with D possibly TRBD1 on 6 matching bases. V was clipped by 3 bases and J by 9 bases, with 10 bases between them. The CDR3 consists of 12 residues. CDR1 and CDR2 (germline): LGHDT, YNNKEL (reference sequence).

The V call is TRBV7-2, the J call TRBJ2-4; 9 bases are a match to TRBD2. V lost 2 bases, J lost 7 bases, and 12 bases stayed unmatched. The germline V gene encodes CDR1 SGHTA and CDR2 FQGNSA. This CDR3 comprises 17 residues. The CDR3 DNA sequence: TGTGCCAGCAGCTTATACGGCGGGGGGGCGGTCGGGAACATTCAGTACTTC. Its protein product is CASSLYGGGAVGNIQYF.